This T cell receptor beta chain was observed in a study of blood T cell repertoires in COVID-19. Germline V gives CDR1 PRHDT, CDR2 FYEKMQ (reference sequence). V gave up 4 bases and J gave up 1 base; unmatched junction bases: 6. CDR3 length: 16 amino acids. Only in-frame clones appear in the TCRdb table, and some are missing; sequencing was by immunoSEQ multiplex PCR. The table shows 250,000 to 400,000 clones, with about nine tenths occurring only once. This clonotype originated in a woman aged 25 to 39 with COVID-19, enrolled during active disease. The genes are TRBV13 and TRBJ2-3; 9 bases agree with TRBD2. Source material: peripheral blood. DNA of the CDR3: TGTGCCAGCAGCTCGGGCGGGGGGGCCGGCACAGATACGCAGTATTTT. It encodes CASSSGGGAGTDTQYF.